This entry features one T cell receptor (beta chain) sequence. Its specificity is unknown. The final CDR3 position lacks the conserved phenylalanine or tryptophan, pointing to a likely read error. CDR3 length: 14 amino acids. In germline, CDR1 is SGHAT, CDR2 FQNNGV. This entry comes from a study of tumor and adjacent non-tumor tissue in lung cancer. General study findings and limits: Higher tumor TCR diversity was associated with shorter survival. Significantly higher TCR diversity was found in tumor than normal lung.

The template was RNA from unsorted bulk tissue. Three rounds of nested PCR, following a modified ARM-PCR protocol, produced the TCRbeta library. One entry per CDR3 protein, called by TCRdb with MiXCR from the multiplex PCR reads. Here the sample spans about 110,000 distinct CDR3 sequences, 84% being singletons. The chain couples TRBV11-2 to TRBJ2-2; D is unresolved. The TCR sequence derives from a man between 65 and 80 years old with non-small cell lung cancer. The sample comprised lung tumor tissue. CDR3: CASVSPGYTVELFY. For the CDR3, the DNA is TGTGCCAGCGTCTCCCCAGGCTACACCGTGGAGCTGTTTTAT.